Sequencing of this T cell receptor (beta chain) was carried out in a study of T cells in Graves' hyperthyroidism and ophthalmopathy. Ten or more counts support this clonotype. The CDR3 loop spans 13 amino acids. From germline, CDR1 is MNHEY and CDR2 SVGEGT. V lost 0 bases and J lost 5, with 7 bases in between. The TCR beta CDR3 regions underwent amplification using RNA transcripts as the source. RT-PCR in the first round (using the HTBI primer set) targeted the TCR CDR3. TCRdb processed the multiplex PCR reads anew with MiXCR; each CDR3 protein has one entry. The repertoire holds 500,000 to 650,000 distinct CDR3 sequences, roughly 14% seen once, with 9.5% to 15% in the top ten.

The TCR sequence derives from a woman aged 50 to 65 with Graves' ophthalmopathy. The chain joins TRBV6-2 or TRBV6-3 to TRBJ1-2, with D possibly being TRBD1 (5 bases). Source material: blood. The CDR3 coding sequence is TGTGCCAGCAGTTACTCGACAGTTTATGGCTACACCTTC. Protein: CASSYSTVYGYTF.